The present T cell receptor (beta chain) was sequenced within a study of T cell clones after liver transplantation. Looking at the study overall: HCV positivity affected three of eight recipients; the rest lacked autoimmune or viral indications. Standard immunosuppression, with no induction, continued until 12-24 months after transplant.

Findings and limits, study-wide: The donor-reactive repertoire was only partly measurable in a couple of subjects, lacking donor cells.

J gave up 7 bases and V 5 bases, and 10 bases lay outside the gene matches. The CDR3 totals 16 residues. Germline CDR1 and CDR2: MDHEN and SYDVKM. About this clone: Its antigen remains unidentified.

Generated by immunoSEQ multiplex PCR, the TCRdb table keeps only in-frame clones and is missing some. This sample yields 99,000 or so clones, of which 75% to 90% are seen a single time; over 0.75% belongs to the top ten. The receptor's source is a human donor who received a liver transplant. The input for sequencing was CD4+ T cells from blood, taken before liver transplant. The chain links TRBV28 to TRBJ2-7; 14 positions agree with TRBD2. The CDR3 loop is CASSGTSGRILGEQYF. As DNA, the CDR3 is TGTGCCAGCAGTGGGACTAGCGGGAGAATTCTAGGAGAGCAGTACTTC.